Listed here are 15 T cell receptor beta chains from one sample, sequenced in a study of T-cell memory formation after mild COVID-19. TCRdb passed the 5' RACE reads through MiXCR, listing each CDR3 protein once. The sample shows approximately 430,000 distinct CDR3 sequences, about a quarter of them seen only once. The sequenced material came from PBMCs or a T cell subset sorted from them (not recorded which). All receptors come from an adult woman who had mild COVID-19 (a few samples of this study predate the infection). Cell type and time point are not known.

CDR3 DNA: TGTGCATGGCGAGGCCGGGAGGCGTACCAAGAGACCCAGTACTTC. It specifies CAWRGREAYQETQYF. The chain couples TRBV30 to TRBJ2-5; 7 bases match TRBD2. The CDR3 has 15 amino acids. Germline-derived CDR1 and CDR2 are GTSNPN and SVGIG (reference sequence).

The rearrangement uses TRBV7-3 and TRBJ2-3; the D is unclear. Germline-derived CDR1 and CDR2 are SGHTA and FQGTGA. The CDR3 has 15 residues. Deletions cut 0 bases from V and 3 bases from J, with 10 bases between. CDR3 residues: CASSLTSAVTDTQYF. The CDR3 DNA is TGTGCCAGCAGCTTAACGTCAGCAGTGACAGATACGCAGTATTTT. Full variable domain (outside the CDR3, taken from reference TRBV7-3 and TRBJ2-3): GAGVSQTPSNKVTEKGKYVELRCDPISGHTALYWYRQSLGQGPEFLIYFQGTGAADDSGLPNDRFFAVRPEGSVSTLKIQRTERGDSAVYLCASSLTSAVTDTQYFGPGTRLTVL.

This clonotype was seen more than once but under ten times. The chain recombines TRBV5-1 with TRBJ2-1; 9 bases agree with TRBD2. Germline V CDR1 and CDR2: SGHRS, YFSETQ. This CDR3 has 16 amino acids. The V gene end was trimmed by 0 bases and the J gene end by 4 bases; junction bases not matched to a gene: 5. In nucleotides, the CDR3 is TGCGCCAGCAGCTTGGAGGTGACTAGCGGTTACAATGAGCAGTTCTTC. Translating gives CASSLEVTSGYNEQFF. Together with reference TRBV5-1 and TRBJ2-1, the CDR3 gives the full variable domain: KAGVTQTPRYLIKTRGQQVTLSCSPISGHRSVSWYQQTPGQGLQFLFEYFSETQRNKGNFPGRFSGRQFSNSRSEMNVSTLELGDSALYLCASSLEVTSGYNEQFFGPGTRLTVL.

The V and J genes are TRBV7-9 and TRBJ1-2; D gene uncertain. The CDR3 loop spans 13 amino acids. Trimming shortened V by 4 bases and J by 3 bases, and 9 bases separated the two germline ends. Germline V gene sequence: CDR1 SEHNR, CDR2 FQNEAQ (reference sequence). CDR3 amino acids: CASSSGGYYGYTF. CDR3 nucleotides: TGTGCCAGCAGCTCGGGCGGTTACTATGGCTACACCTTC. Based on the CDR3 plus reference TRBV7-9 and TRBJ1-2, the full variable domain is DTGVSQNPRHKITKRGQNVTFRCDPISEHNRLYWYRQTLGQGPEFLTYFQNEAQLEKSRLLSDRFSAERPKGSFSTLEIQRTEQGDSAMYLCASSSGGYYGYTFGSGTRLTVV.

The chain combines TRBV7-2 with TRBJ2-3; 7 positions match TRBD2. CDR3 length: 16 amino acids. The ends lost 1 base at V and 8 bases at J; junction bases unmatched: 12. Germline CDR1 reads SGHTA; CDR2 reads FQGNSA. DNA for the CDR3: TGTGCCAGCAGCTTAGGGAAAAGTGATTGGGGGGGTACGCAGTATTTT. It translates to CASSLGKSDWGGTQYF.

The J gene is TRBJ2-3, the V gene TRBV15; D is ambiguous. V lost 4 bases and J lost 5, with 4 bases in between. The CDR3 is 11 residues long. Germline CDR1 and CDR2: LNHNV and YYDKDF (reference sequence). The CDR3 nucleotides are TGTGCCACCAGCAAACAAGATACGCAGTATTTT. It specifies CATSKQDTQYF.

This clonotype was seen only a few times. The rearrangement links TRBV12-3 or TRBV12-4 to TRBJ1-2; 7 bases agree with TRBD1. This CDR3 has 16 residues. V lost 8 bases, J lost 3 bases, and 15 bases stayed unmatched. CDR3: CASPPRTGVLYYGYTF. CDR3 DNA: TGTGCCAGCCCCCCTCGGACAGGTGTCCTCTACTATGGCTACACCTTC.

This clonotype turned up a few times. The chain employs TRBV5-6 and TRBJ2-7; 9 bases are shared with TRBD1. The length of the CDR3 is 15 residues. CDR1 and CDR2 from the germline V gene are SGHDT and YYEEEE. V shed 0 bases and J 8 bases; nucleotides not matched to a gene: 9. The CDR3 loop is CASSLALGTGMKQYF. The CDR3 nucleotides read TGTGCCAGCAGCTTGGCCCTCGGGACAGGGATGAAGCAGTACTTC.

The chain uses TRBV5-4 and TRBJ2-5; 8 bases align to TRBD1. Unmatched junction bases numbered 4, after V lost 2 bases and J lost 4 bases. CDR3 length equals 14 residues. Germline CDR1 and CDR2: SGHNT and YYREEE (reference sequence). The CDR3 reads CASSLPGQVETQYF. CDR3 nucleotides: TGTGCCAGCAGCTTACCGGGACAGGTAGAGACCCAGTACTTC.

The chain couples TRBV18 to TRBJ2-1; D ambiguous. This CDR3 has 13 residues. With 3 bases removed from V and 7 bases from J, the gap between germline ends came to 10 bases. Germline V gene sequence: CDR1 KGHSH, CDR2 LQKENI. CDR3 region: CASSPDLMNEQFF. The CDR3 DNA is TGTGCCAGCTCACCGGACCTTATGAATGAGCAGTTCTTC.

For the CDR3, the DNA is TGTGCCAGCAGCTTACAGGCCAGGGGGCAAGAGACCCAGTACTTC. It encodes CASSLQARGQETQYF. The chain has TRBV7-6 and TRBJ2-5; 7 nucleotides agree with TRBD1. From germline, CDR1 is SGHVS and CDR2 FNYEAQ. V lost 2 bases and J lost 2; bases outside the gene matches: 5. CDR3 length: 15 amino acids.

The V gene is TRBV27, the J gene TRBJ1-2; 7 bases are shared with TRBD1. Germline values: CDR1 MNHEY, CDR2 SMNVEV (reference sequence). The V and J ends lost 4 bases and 4 bases, in that order; junction bases with no gene match: 6. CDR3 length equals 14 residues. Here the CDR3 reads CASSSTGYGYGYTF. DNA of the CDR3: TGTGCCAGCAGTTCGACAGGGTATGGCTATGGCTACACCTTC.

CDR3 in DNA: TGTGCCAGCAGTATCGACAGGAGCTCCTACAATGAGCAGTTCTTC. This encodes CASSIDRSSYNEQFF. The chain links TRBV6-5 to TRBJ2-1; D perhaps matches TRBD1 (6 bases). Deletions cut 5 bases from V and 0 bases from J, with 11 bases between. Germline V CDR1 and CDR2: MNHEY, SVGAGI. This CDR3 has 15 residues.

This clonotype was recorded a few times. This sequence joins TRBV30 and TRBJ2-1, with a weak D call TRBD2 (6 bases). The V and J ends lost 0 bases and 7 bases respectively, with 19 bases between them. CDR3 length: 16 residues. Germline V gene data show CDR1 as GTSNPN and CDR2 as SVGIG (reference sequence). The CDR3 loop reads CAWSVGMGGRTNEQFF. Written as DNA, the CDR3 is TGTGCCTGGAGTGTCGGAATGGGGGGAAGGACGAATGAGCAGTTCTTC.

The CDR3 bases are TGTGCCAGCAGAGGCTCCGGGACTAGCAATGAGCAGTTCTTC. This codes for CASRGSGTSNEQFF. The chain employs TRBV2 and TRBJ2-1; 8 nucleotides agree with TRBD2. Germline values: CDR1 SNHLY, CDR2 FYNNEI. J gave up 6 bases and V 6 bases, and 7 bases lay outside the gene matches. CDR3 size: 14 residues.